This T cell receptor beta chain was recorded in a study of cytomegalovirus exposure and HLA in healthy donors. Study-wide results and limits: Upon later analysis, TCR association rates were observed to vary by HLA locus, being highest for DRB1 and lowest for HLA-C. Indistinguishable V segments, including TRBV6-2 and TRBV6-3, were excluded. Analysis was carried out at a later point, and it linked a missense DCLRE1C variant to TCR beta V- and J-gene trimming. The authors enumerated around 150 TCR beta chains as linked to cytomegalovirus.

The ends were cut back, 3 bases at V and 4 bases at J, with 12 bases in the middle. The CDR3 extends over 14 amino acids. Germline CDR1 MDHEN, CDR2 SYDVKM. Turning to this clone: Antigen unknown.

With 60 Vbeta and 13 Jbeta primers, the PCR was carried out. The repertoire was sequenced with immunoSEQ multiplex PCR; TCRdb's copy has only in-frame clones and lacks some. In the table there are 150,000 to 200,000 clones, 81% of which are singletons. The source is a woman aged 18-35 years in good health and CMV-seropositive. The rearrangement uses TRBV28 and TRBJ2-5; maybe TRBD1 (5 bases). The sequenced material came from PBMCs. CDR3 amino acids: CASSFQGSIETQYF. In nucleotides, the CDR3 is TGTGCCAGCAGTTTCCAGGGATCTATAGAGACCCAGTACTTC.